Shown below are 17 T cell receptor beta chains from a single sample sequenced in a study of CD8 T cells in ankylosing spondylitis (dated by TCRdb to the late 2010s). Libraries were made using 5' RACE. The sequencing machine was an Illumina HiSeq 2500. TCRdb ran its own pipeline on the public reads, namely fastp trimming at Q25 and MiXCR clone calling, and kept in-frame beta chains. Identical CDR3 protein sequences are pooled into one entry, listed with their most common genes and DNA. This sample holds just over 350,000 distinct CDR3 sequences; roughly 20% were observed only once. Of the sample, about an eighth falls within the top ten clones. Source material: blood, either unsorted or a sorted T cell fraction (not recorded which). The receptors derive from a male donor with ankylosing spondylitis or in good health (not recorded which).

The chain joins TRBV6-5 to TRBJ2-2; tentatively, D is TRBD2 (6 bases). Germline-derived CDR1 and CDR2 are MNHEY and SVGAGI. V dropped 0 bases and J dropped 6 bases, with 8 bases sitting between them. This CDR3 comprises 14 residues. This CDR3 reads CASSYSGGSGELFF. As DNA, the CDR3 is TGTGCCAGCAGTTACTCGGGGGGATCCGGGGAGCTGTTTTTT.

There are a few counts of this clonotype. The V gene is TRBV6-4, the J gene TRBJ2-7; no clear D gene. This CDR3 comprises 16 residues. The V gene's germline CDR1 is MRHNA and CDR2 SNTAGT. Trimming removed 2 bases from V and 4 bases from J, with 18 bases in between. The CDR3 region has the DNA TGTGCCAGCAGTGACGGTGTGGTCCCCCACGCTTACGAGCAGTACTTC. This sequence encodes CASSDGVVPHAYEQYF.

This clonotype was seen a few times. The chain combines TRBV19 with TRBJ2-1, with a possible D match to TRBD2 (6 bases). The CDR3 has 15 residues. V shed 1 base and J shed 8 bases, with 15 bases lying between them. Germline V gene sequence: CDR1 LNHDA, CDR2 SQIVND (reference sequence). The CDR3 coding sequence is TGTGCCAGTAGTATAGGACAAGGGAGGCAGGATGAGCAGTTCTTC. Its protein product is CASSIGQGRQDEQFF. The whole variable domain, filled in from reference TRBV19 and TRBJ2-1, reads DGGITQSPKYLFRKEGQNVTLSCEQNLNHDAMYWYRQDPGQGLRLIYYSQIVNDFQKGDIAEGYSVSREKKESFPLTVTSAQKNPTAFYLCASSIGQGRQDEQFFGPGTRLTVL.

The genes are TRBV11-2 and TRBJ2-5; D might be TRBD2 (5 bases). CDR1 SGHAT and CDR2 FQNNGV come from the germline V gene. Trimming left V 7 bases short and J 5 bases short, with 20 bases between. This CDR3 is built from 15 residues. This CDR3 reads CASNLGSSGWETQYF. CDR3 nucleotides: TGTGCCAGCAATTTAGGGTCTTCGGGGTGGGAGACCCAGTACTTC.

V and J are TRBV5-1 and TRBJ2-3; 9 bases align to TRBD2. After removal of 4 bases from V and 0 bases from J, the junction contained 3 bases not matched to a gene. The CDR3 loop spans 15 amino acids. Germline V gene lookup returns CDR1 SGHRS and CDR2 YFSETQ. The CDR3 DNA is TGCGCCAGCAGCCAAGGACTAGCGAGCACAGATACGCAGTATTTT. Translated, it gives CASSQGLASTDTQYF. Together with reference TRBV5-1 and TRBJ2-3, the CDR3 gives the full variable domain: KAGVTQTPRYLIKTRGQQVTLSCSPISGHRSVSWYQQTPGQGLQFLFEYFSETQRNKGNFPGRFSGRQFSNSRSEMNVSTLELGDSALYLCASSQGLASTDTQYFGPGTRLTVL.

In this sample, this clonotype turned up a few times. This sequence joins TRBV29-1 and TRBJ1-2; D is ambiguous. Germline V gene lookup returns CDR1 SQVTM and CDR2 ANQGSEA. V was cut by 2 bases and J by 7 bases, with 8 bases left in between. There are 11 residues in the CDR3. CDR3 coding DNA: TGCAGCGTTGAAATGGCGGGTGGCTACACCTTC. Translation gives CSVEMAGGYTF.

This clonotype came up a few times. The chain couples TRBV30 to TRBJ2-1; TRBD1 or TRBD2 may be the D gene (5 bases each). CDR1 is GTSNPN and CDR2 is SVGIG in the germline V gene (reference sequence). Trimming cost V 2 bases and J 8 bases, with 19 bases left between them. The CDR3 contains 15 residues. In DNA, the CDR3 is TGTGCCTGGAGTCCAGGGACCCGCGGCGTCGATGAGCAGTTCTTC. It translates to CAWSPGTRGVDEQFF.

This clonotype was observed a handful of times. The CDR3 reads CAISGDNTYEQYF. CDR3 coding DNA: TGTGCCATCAGCGGGGACAACACCTACGAGCAGTACTTC. The chain couples TRBV10-3 to TRBJ2-7; D is perhaps TRBD1 (6 bases). Looked up from germline, CDR1 is ENHRY and CDR2 is SYGVKD. V dropped 6 bases and J dropped 2 bases, with 11 bases sitting between them. The CDR3 extends over 13 amino acids.

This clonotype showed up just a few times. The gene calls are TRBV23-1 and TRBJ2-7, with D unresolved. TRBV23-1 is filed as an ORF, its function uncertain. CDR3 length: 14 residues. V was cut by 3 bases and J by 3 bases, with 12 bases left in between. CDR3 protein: CASSQERVRYEQYF. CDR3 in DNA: TGCGCCAGCAGTCAGGAAAGGGTTCGCTACGAGCAGTACTTC.

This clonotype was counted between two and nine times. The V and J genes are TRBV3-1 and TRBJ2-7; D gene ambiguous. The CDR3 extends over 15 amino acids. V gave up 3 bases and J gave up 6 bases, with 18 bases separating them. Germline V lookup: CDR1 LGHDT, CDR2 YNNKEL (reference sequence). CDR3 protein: CASSHFSDLNFEQYF. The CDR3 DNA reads TGTGCCAGCAGCCATTTTTCAGACCTTAACTTCGAGCAGTACTTC.

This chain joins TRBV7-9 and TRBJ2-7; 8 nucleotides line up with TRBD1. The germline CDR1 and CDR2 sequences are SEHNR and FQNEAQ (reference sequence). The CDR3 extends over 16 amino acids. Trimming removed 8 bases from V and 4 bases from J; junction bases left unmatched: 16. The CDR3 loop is CASSTSEAGQGYEQYF. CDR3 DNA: TGTGCCAGCTCGACCTCGGAGGCTGGACAGGGTTACGAGCAGTACTTC.

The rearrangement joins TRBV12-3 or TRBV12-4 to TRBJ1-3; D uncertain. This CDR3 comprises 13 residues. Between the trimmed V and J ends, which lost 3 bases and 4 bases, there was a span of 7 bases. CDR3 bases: TGTGCCAGCAGTTTCCCTGAAGGAAACACCATATATTTT. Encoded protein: CASSFPEGNTIYF.

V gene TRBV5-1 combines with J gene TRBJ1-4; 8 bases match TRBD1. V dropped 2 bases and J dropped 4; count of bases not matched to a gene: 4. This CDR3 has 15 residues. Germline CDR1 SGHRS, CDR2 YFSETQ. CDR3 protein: CASSFQGAGNEKLFF. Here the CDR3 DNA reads TGCGCCAGCAGCTTCCAGGGGGCCGGTAATGAAAAACTGTTTTTT.

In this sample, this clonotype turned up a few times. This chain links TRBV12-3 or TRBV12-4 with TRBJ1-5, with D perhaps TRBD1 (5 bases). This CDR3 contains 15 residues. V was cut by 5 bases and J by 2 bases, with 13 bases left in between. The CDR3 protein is CASSPGGLGNQPQHF. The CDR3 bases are TGTGCCAGCAGTCCCGGGGGGTTGGGCAATCAGCCCCAGCATTTT.

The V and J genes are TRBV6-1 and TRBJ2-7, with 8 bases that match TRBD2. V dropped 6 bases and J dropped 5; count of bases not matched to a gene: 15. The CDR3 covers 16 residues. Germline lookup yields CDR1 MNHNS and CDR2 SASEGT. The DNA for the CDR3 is TGTGCCAGCAGCGCACCCCCCGGGGGGGTTCAGAACGAGCAGTACTTC. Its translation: CASSAPPGGVQNEQYF.

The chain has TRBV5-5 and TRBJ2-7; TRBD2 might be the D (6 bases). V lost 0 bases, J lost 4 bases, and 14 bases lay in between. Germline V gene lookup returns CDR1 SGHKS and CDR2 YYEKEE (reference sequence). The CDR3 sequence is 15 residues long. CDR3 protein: CASSLVLFGGYEQYF. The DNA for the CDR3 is TGTGCCAGCAGCTTGGTTTTGTTCGGAGGGTACGAGCAGTACTTC.

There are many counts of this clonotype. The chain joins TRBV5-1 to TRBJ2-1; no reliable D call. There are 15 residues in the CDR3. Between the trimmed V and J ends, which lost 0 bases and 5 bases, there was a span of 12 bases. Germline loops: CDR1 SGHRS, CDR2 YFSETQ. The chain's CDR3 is CASSLGRLENNEQFF. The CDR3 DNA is TGCGCCAGCAGCTTGGGACGACTCGAGAACAATGAGCAGTTCTTC. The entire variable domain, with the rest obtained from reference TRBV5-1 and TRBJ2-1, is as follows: KAGVTQTPRYLIKTRGQQVTLSCSPISGHRSVSWYQQTPGQGLQFLFEYFSETQRNKGNFPGRFSGRQFSNSRSEMNVSTLELGDSALYLCASSLGRLENNEQFFGPGTRLTVL.